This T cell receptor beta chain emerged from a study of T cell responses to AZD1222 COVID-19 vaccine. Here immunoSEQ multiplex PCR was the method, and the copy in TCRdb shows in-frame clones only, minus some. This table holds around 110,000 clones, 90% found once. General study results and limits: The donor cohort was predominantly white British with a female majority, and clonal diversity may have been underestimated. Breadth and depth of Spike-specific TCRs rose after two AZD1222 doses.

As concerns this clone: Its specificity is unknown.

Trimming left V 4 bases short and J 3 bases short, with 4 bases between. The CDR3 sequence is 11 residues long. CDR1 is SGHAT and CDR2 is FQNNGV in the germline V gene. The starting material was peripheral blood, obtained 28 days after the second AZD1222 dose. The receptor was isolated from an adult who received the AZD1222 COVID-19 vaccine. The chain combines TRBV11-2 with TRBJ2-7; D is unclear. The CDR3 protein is CASSSFYEQYF. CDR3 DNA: TGTGCCAGCAGCTCTTTCTACGAGCAGTACTTC.